This T cell receptor beta chain was recorded in a study of blood T cell repertoires in COVID-19. Turning to the study itself: From T cells, B-cell-depleted T cells, or PBMCs came the material, which was cDNA or gDNA.

Losses at the gene ends were 5 bases for V and 4 bases for J; bases not matched to a gene: 4. The CDR3 consists of 13 residues. CDR1 MDHEN and CDR2 SYDVKM come from the germline V gene. Authors' analysis steps: Amplification with reference gene primers provided the estimates of nucleated cell counts. TCRdb keeps only in-frame clones here, not all; method: immunoSEQ multiplex PCR. From that table come the V and J calls and clone size; the DNA was used to work out D and trimming. Of over 100,000 clones in the sample, roughly nine tenths were seen once. This TCR was sampled from a woman aged 70 to 79 with COVID-19, enrolled during active disease. Sequences were obtained from peripheral blood. The rearrangement links TRBV28 to TRBJ1-2; 7 bases align to TRBD1. The CDR3 is CASSGTASYGYTF. The DNA of the CDR3 is TGTGCCAGCAGTGGGACAGCGAGCTATGGCTACACCTTC.